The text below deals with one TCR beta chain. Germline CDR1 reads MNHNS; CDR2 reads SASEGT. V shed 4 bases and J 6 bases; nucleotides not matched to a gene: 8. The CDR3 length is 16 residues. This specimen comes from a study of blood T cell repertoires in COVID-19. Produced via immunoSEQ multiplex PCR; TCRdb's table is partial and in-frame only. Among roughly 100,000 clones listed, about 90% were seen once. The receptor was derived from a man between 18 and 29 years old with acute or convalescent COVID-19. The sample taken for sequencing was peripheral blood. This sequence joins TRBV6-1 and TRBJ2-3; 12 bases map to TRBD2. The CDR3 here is CASSATSGGATDTQYF. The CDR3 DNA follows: TGTGCCAGCAGTGCGACTAGCGGGGGAGCCACGGATACGCAGTATTTT.